The next 6 T cell receptor beta chains were all read from a single sample in a study of shared clonotypes between healthy human individuals. Profiling relied on immunoSEQ multiplex PCR, and the TCRdb table lists in-frame clones only, not all of them. The sample holds roughly 650,000 clones, about 97% seen once. Sequencing used naive CD4+ T cells sorted from blood. The subset here: CD45RA+ positively selected. Every receptor here comes from a woman aged 25 to 39 in good health.

The chain employs TRBV19 and TRBJ1-4; D remains unclear. CDR1 and CDR2 (germline): LNHDA, SQIVND (reference sequence). The CDR3 loop spans 14 amino acids. V lost 3 bases and J 7 bases, leaving 12 bases between the germline ends. The CDR3 nucleotides read TGTGCCAGTAGTATCGGTGGGGTCGGTGAAAAACTGTTTTTT. Translating it yields CASSIGGVGEKLFF. Using reference TRBV19 and TRBJ1-4 for the parts outside the CDR3, the full variable domain is DGGITQSPKYLFRKEGQNVTLSCEQNLNHDAMYWYRQDPGQGLRLIYYSQIVNDFQKGDIAEGYSVSREKKESFPLTVTSAQKNPTAFYLCASSIGGVGEKLFFGSGTQLSVL.

This chain joins TRBV5-1 and TRBJ2-6; 9 bases agree with TRBD2. Germline CDR1 is SGHRS and CDR2 is YFSETQ. V was clipped by 1 base and J by 4 bases; unmatched bases: 9. This CDR3 has 18 residues. CDR3 sequence: CASSLNAGGSFGANVLTF. The CDR3 region has the DNA TGCGCCAGCAGCTTGAACGCGGGAGGGAGCTTCGGGGCCAACGTCCTGACTTTC.

The chain couples TRBV6-5 to TRBJ1-2; TRBD1 matches at 7 bases. V shed 5 bases and J 7 bases; nucleotides not matched to a gene: 1. CDR1 and CDR2 from the germline V gene are MNHEY and SVGAGI. This CDR3 has 11 residues. Written as DNA, the CDR3 is TGTGCCAGCAGTCAGGGGGGTGGCTACACCTTC. Amino acid sequence: CASSQGGGYTF.

V usage is TRBV7-9 and J usage is TRBJ2-3; D is unclear. The germline CDR1 and CDR2 sequences are SEHNR and FQNEAQ (reference sequence). The V gene lost 5 bases and the J gene lost 2 bases, with 20 bases spanning the gap. The CDR3 sequence is 17 residues long. CDR3 DNA: TGTGCCAGCAGCGATAACTGGGCTTCTATTACCACAGATACGCAGTATTTT. Amino acid sequence: CASSDNWASITTDTQYF.

The chain has TRBV19 and TRBJ2-3, with D perhaps matching TRBD1 (6 bases). Trimming stripped 6 bases from V and 1 base from J, with 17 bases between. Germline lookup yields CDR1 LNHDA and CDR2 SQIVND (reference sequence). This CDR3 region has 16 residues. In DNA form, the CDR3 reads TGTGCCAGTAGCAGGGGCCCTAGAGGGGGCACAGATACGCAGTATTTT. Residues: CASSRGPRGGTDTQYF.

The chain uses TRBV9 and TRBJ1-3; D is ambiguous. This CDR3 is 15 amino acids long. Germline-derived CDR1 and CDR2 are SGDLS and YYNGEE. V dropped 3 bases and J dropped 5 bases, with 15 bases sitting between them. The CDR3 loop reads CASSGPRLGRNTIYF. The DNA for the CDR3 is TGTGCCAGCAGCGGGCCTCGGTTGGGGAGAAACACCATATATTTT.